This T cell receptor (beta chain) was sequenced for a study of ipilimumab plus nivolumab after autologous stem cell transplantation. The CDR3 consists of 14 residues. With V trimmed by 5 bases and J by 8 bases, 7 bases remained unmatched. CDR1 and CDR2 from the germline V gene are SEHNR and FQNEAQ (reference sequence). Starting 14 to 28 days after autologous transplant, ipilimumab 1 mg/kg was given. Through week 26, nivolumab 3 mg/kg IV was given weeks 1, 4, 7, 10, then biweekly. Libraries were prepared by immunoSEQ multiplex PCR; TCRdb keeps only in-frame clonotypes and omits some of them. Of 15,000 to 20,000 clones in the sample, around 82% were seen once.

Source: PBMCs, taken in a trial of ipilimumab plus nivolumab as post-transplant consolidation. The J gene is TRBJ1-4, the V gene TRBV7-9, with 8 nucleotides matching TRBD1. The receptor was isolated from a male donor with diffuse large B-cell lymphoma. The CDR3 nucleotides are TGTGCCAGCAGCCCTCGGACAGGGTTCGAAAAACTGTTTTTT. Its protein is CASSPRTGFEKLFF.